The 6 T cell receptor beta chains in this list originate from one sample, sequenced in a study of blood T cell repertoires in COVID-19. TCRdb keeps only in-frame clones here, not all; method: immunoSEQ multiplex PCR. The repertoire consists of about 100,000 clones, with roughly 79% occurring once and the leading ten covering 9.5% to 13%. Sequencing used peripheral blood. Source of these receptors: a woman aged 70-85 years with acute or convalescent COVID-19.

The rearrangement links TRBV9 to TRBJ1-2; TRBD1 aligns across 8 bases. Losses at the gene ends were 3 bases for V and 4 bases for J; bases not matched to a gene: 5. In germline, CDR1 is SGDLS, CDR2 YYNGEE. This CDR3 has 14 amino acids. CDR3 region: CASSAGTGFYGYTF. CDR3 coding DNA: TGTGCCAGCAGCGCCGGGACAGGTTTCTATGGCTACACCTTC.

Here the CDR3 reads CASRPSGKGNTIYF. Here the CDR3 DNA reads TGTGCCAGCCGACCTTCAGGGAAAGGAAACACCATATATTTT. The chain carries TRBV28 and TRBJ1-3; D is possibly TRBD1 (5 bases). The germline gives CDR1 MDHEN, CDR2 SYDVKM. CDR3 length equals 14 residues. Trimming removed 8 bases at V and 4 bases at J, with 15 bases between.

This clone was counted between two and nine times. An end of the junction does not agree with germline; a read error may underlie this. V is TRBV6-6 and J is TRBJ1-2; 7 bases match TRBD1. Germline lookup yields CDR1 MNHNY and CDR2 SVGAGI (reference sequence). The CDR3 runs 12 residues. CDR3 DNA: TGTGCCAGCAGTACAGGGGACAGTGCTAATGGCTTC. Its translation: CASSTGDSANGF.

The chain carries TRBV3-1 (or the pseudogene TRBV3-2) and TRBJ1-5; no reliable D call. The CDR3 runs to 13 residues. CDR1 and CDR2 from the germline V gene are LGHDT and YNNKEL (reference sequence). The ends were cut back, 0 bases at V and 9 bases at J, with 9 bases in the middle. CDR3: CASSQDGQRPQHF. The CDR3 DNA reads as TGTGCCAGCAGCCAAGACGGCCAGCGGCCCCAGCATTTT.

This clone was seen a few times. The rearrangement uses TRBV4-1 and TRBJ1-5; 7 nucleotides line up with TRBD1. Germline V gene sequence: CDR1 MGHRA, CDR2 YSYEKL. Losses at the gene ends were 6 bases for V and 3 bases for J; bases not matched to a gene: 5. This CDR3 has 14 residues. The CDR3 is CASRNQGVNQPQHF. The DNA for the CDR3 is TGCGCCAGCAGGAACCAGGGGGTCAATCAGCCCCAGCATTTT.

This chain connects TRBV6-6 to TRBJ2-3, with 10 bases identical to TRBD2. Germline-derived CDR1 and CDR2 are MNHNY and SVGAGI (reference sequence). CDR3 length: 17 residues. V shed 6 bases and J 0 bases; nucleotides not matched to a gene: 9. The CDR3 nucleotides are TGTGCCAGCAGCCGAATAGCGGGGGGCCAGAGCACAGATACGCAGTATTTT. It specifies CASSRIAGGQSTDTQYF.